This entry concerns a single T cell receptor (beta chain). Its antigen remains unidentified. No per-base quality is available; no much larger clone lies one base away. The library was produced with RT-PCR. The instrument given in TCRdb is NextSeq 550. The public reads were quality trimmed at Q25 with fastp and then assembled into clones with MiXCR by TCRdb, keeping productive beta chains. Rows with one shared CDR3 protein collapse into an entry with the most common genes and DNA. Recorded for this sample are 150,000 to 250,000 distinct CDR3 sequences; 35% to 50% of them occurred a single time. About 30% of the sample goes to the ten largest clones. The data belong to a study of patients and donors after allogeneic stem cell transplantation (dated by TCRdb to 2020 to 2022). Looking up the germline V gene yields CDR1 SGDLS and CDR2 YYNGEE. The CDR3 measures 14 amino acids from cysteine to phenylalanine. Of the read, only the CDR3 DNA is kept; its 42 bases are in frame from base 1. V sheds 6 bases and J sheds 2 bases, leaving 12 bases between their ends.

Sequencing was done on a sample of blood, either unsorted or a sorted T cell fraction (not recorded which). The source is a human donor who was either an allogeneic HSCT recipient or a stem cell or donor lymphocyte infusion donor (not recorded which). It is not recorded whose cells these are; they may come from a transplant donor. The chain is encoded by TRBV9 joined to TRBJ1-3; TRBD1 is a possible D gene, resting on 6 matching bases. The nucleotides read TGTGCCAGCAATCCGGCAGGGGCTGGAAACACCATATATTTT. It translates to CASNPAGAGNTIYF.